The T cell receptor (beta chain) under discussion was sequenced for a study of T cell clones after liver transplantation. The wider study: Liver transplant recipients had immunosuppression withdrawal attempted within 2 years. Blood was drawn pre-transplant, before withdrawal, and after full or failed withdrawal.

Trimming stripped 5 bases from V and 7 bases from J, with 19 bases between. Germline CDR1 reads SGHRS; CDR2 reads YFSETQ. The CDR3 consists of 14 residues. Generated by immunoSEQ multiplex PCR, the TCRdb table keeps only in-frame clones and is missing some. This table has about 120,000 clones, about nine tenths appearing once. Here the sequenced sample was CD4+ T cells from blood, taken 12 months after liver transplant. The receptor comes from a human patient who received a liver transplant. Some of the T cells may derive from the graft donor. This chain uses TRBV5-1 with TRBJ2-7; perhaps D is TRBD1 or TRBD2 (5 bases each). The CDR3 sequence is CASRSGTLFEEQYF. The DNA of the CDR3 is TGCGCCAGCAGATCGGGGACGCTGTTTGAGGAGCAGTACTTC.